This T cell receptor beta chain was obtained from a study of cytomegalovirus exposure and HLA in healthy donors. For the study at large: An earlier analysis found under 130 million unique TCR beta sequences from approximately 200 million T cells.

PCR employed 60 Vbeta and 13 Jbeta primers. TCRdb's table, derived via immunoSEQ multiplex PCR, lists solely in-frame clones and lacks some. The sample carries around 150,000 clones, 77% recorded once. The CDR3 is made up of 15 amino acids. Germline lookup yields CDR1 MNHEY and CDR2 SMNVEV (reference sequence). Trimming pared 6 bases from V and 5 bases from J, leaving 19 bases between. This chain connects TRBV27 to TRBJ1-1; possibly TRBD1 for D (5 bases). The receptor's source is a middle-aged man in good health and CMV-seropositive. The material sequenced was PBMCs. The CDR3 is CASSDPGRAGTEAFF. DNA for the CDR3: TGTGCCAGCAGCGATCCGGGACGGGCGGGAACTGAAGCTTTCTTT.